This T cell receptor (beta chain) was observed in a study of cytomegalovirus exposure and HLA in healthy donors. PCR was performed using 60 Vbeta and 13 Jbeta primers. The data were produced by immunoSEQ multiplex PCR, yet TCRdb's version contains in-frame clones alone and is incomplete. The sample has approximately 170,000 clones; roughly 81% are singletons. The study, taken as a whole, reports: An apparent linkage of common viral pathogens to several of the most significant clusters emerged in a later analysis. A previous analysis found most TCR beta V segments productive roughly 90% or roughly 30% of the time.

Germline loops: CDR1 SGHRS, CDR2 YFSETQ. The germline V and J ends were trimmed by 8 bases and 7 bases, with 15 bases remaining between them. The CDR3 runs 13 residues. A note on this clone: What it binds is unknown.

The origin of this receptor is a woman in her twenties or thirties in good health and CMV-seropositive. This chain uses TRBV5-1 with TRBJ2-2; D remains unclear. Input material: PBMCs. DNA for the CDR3: TGCGCCAGTCTTGAAGAGTCTCTCGGGGAGCTGTTTTTT. Protein: CASLEESLGELFF.